This paragraph reports one TCR beta chain. What it binds is unknown. The data belong to a study of Ad26.COV2.S vaccination and SARS-CoV-2 variants. Findings and limits, study-wide: Quantification of TCR breadth and depth may have yielded underestimates of total T cell responses. Substantial breadth in spike-specific CD8+ and CD4+ T cell responses was reportedly seen after vaccination.

The CDR3 contains 15 residues. Germline-derived CDR1 and CDR2 are SGHTA and FQGNSA. V was clipped by 3 bases and J by 4 bases; unmatched bases: 4. This table comes from immunoSEQ multiplex PCR, and its TCRdb copy is limited to in-frame clones, with some not included. The sample has about 350,000 clones; 88% are singletons. This sample's treatment: some 20 received Ad26.COV2.S at low or high dose, single or two shots; roughly 5 received placebo; per-sample allocation not given. Vaccine and placebo recipients were sampled on day 63 after the first injection. The receptor was derived from a person aged 18-60 years who received the Ad26.COV2.S COVID-19 vaccine or a placebo. The V and J genes are TRBV7-2 and TRBJ2-5; the match to TRBD2 covers 11 bases. The sequences come from peripheral blood, collected in a trial of Ad26.COV2.S vaccine versus placebo. Written as DNA, the CDR3 is TGTGCCAGCAGCTTTATAGCGGGGGGGCGAGAGACCCAGTACTTC. Amino acids: CASSFIAGGRETQYF. The full variable domain, in which reference TRBV7-2 and TRBJ2-5 provide the parts outside the CDR3, is GAGVSQSPSNKVTEKGKDVELRCDPISGHTALYWYRQSLGQGLEFLIYFQGNSAPDKSGLPSDRFSAERTGGSVSTLTIQRTQQEDSAVYLCASSFIAGGRETQYFGPGTRLLVL.